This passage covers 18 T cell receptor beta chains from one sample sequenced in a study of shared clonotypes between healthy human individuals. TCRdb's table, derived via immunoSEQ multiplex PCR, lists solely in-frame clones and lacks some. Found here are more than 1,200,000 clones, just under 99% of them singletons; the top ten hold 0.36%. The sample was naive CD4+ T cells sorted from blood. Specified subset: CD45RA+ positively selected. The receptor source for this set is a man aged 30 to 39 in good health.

CDR3 bases: TGTGCCAGCAGTGGGACGGGAGGAAACCCCAGCTCCTACAATGAGCAGTTCTTC. As protein: CASSGTGGNPSSYNEQFF. This sequence joins TRBV2 and TRBJ2-1, with 7 positions matching TRBD2. This CDR3 has 18 amino acids. J gave up 0 bases and V 4 bases, and 12 bases lay outside the gene matches. CDR1 is SNHLY, CDR2 FYNNEI, per germline.

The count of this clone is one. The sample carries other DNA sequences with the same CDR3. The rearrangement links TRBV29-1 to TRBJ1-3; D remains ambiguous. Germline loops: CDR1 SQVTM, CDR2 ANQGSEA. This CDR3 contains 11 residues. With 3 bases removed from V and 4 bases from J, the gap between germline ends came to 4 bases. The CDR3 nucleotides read TGCAGCGTTGACTCAGGAAACACCATATATTTT. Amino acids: CSVDSGNTIYF.

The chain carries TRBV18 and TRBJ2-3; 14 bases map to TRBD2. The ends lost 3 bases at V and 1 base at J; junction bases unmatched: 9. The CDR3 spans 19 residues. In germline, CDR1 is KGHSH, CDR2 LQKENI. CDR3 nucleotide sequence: TGTGCCAGCTCACCCTTACCGGGACTAGCGGGAGAGGGCACAGATACGCAGTATTTT. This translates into CASSPLPGLAGEGTDTQYF.

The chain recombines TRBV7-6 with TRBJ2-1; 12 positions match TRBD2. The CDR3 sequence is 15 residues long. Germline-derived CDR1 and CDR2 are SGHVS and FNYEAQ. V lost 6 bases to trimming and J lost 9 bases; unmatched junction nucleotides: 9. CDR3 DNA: TGTGCCAGCAGTTTCCTAGCGGGAGGGCCTGGTGAGCAGTTCTTC. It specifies CASSFLAGGPGEQFF.

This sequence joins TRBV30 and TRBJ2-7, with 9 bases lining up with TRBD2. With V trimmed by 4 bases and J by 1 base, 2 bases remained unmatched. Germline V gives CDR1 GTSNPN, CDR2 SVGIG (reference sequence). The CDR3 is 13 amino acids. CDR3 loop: CAWTLAGSYEQYF. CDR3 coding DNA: TGTGCCTGGACCCTAGCGGGATCCTACGAGCAGTACTTC.

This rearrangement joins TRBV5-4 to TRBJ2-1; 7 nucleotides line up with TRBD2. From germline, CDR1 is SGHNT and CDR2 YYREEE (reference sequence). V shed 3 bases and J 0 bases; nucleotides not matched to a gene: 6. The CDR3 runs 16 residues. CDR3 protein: CASSSQAGPSYNEQFF. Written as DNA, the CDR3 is TGTGCCAGCAGCTCACAAGCGGGACCCTCCTACAATGAGCAGTTCTTC.

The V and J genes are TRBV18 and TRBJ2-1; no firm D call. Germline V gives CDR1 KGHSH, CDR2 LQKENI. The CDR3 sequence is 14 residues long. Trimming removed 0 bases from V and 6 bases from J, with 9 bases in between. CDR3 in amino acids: CASSPPARTNEQFF. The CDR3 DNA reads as TGTGCCAGCTCACCACCAGCTAGGACCAATGAGCAGTTCTTC.

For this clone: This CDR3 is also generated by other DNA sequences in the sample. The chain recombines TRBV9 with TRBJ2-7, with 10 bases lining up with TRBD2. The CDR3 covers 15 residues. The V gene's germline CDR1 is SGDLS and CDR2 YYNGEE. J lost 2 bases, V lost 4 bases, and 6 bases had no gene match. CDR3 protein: CASSPRLAGAYEQYF. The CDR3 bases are TGTGCCAGCAGCCCCCGACTAGCGGGCGCCTACGAGCAGTACTTC. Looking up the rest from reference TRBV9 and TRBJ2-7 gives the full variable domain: DSGVTQTPKHLITATGQRVTLRCSPRSGDLSVYWYQQSLDQGLQFLIQYYNGEERAKGNILERFSAQQFPDLHSELNLSSLELGDSALYFCASSPRLAGAYEQYFGPGTRLTVT.

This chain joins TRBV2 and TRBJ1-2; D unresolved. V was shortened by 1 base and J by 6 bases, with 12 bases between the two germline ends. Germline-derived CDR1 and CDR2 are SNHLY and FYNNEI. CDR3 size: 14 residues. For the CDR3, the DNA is TGTGCCAGCAGTGAAGAGCCCTGGCGAAATGGCTACACCTTC. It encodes CASSEEPWRNGYTF.

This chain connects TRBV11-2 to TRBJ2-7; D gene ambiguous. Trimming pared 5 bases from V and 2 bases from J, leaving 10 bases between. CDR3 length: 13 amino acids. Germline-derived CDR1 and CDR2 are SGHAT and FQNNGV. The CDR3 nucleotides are TGTGCCAGCAGCGTAAGACCGGCCTACGAGCAGTACTTC. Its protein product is CASSVRPAYEQYF.

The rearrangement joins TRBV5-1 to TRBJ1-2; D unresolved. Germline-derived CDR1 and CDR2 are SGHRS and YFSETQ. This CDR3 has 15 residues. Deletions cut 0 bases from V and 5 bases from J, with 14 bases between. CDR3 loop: CASSLAVSRPYGYTF. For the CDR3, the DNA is TGCGCCAGCAGCTTGGCAGTGTCTCGGCCTTATGGCTACACCTTC.

This chain's CDR3 is CSVGSGTAPNTGELFF. CDR3 sequence (DNA): TGCAGCGTTGGTTCCGGGACAGCCCCTAACACCGGGGAGCTGTTTTTT. The chain recombines TRBV29-1 with TRBJ2-2; 7 bases line up with TRBD1. Germline V lookup: CDR1 SQVTM, CDR2 ANQGSEA. The CDR3 spans 16 residues. The V segment lost 4 bases and the J segment 2 bases; nucleotides outside the gene matches: 10.

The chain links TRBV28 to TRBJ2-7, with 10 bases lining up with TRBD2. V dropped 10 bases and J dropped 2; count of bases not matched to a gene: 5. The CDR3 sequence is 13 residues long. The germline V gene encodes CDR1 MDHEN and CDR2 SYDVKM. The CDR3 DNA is TGTGCCACACAAGCGGGAGGGACCTACGAGCAGTACTTC. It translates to CATQAGGTYEQYF.

The CDR3 loop is CASKGPWRIYEQYF. In DNA form, the CDR3 reads TGTGCCAGCAAGGGCCCCTGGCGGATTTACGAGCAGTACTTC. V gene TRBV9 combines with J gene TRBJ2-7; D not resolved. This CDR3 is 14 amino acids long. Germline assignment: CDR1 SGDLS and CDR2 YYNGEE. V was trimmed by 6 bases and J by 4 bases, leaving 17 bases between them.

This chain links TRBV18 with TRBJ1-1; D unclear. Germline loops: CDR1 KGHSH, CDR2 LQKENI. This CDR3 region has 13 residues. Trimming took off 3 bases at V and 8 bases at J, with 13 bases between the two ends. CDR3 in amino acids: CASSPPGRSEAFF. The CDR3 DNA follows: TGTGCCAGCTCACCCCCGGGAAGATCAGAAGCTTTCTTT. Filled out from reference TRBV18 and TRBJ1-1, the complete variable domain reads NAGVMQNPRHLVRRRGQEARLRCSPMKGHSHVYWYRQLPEEGLKFMVYLQKENIIDESGMPKERFSAEFPKEGPSILRIQQVVRGDSAAYFCASSPPGRSEAFFGQGTRLTVV.

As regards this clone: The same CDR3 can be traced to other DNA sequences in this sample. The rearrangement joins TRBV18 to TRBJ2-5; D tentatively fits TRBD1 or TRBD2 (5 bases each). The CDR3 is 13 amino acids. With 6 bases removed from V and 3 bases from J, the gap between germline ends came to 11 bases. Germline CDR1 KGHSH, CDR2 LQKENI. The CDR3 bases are TGTGCCAGCTCGCCTTTGGGGGAAGAGACCCAGTACTTC. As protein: CASSPLGEETQYF.

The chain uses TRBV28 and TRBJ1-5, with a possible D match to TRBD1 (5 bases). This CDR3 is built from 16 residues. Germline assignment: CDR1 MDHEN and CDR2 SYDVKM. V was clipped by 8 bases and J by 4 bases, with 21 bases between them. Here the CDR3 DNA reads TGTGCCAGCGTGAGATCCCCGGGGGAACTGAATCAGCCCCAGCATTTT. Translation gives CASVRSPGELNQPQHF.

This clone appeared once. The CDR3 reads CARSTRWSGLAGVRGVDTQYF. In DNA form, the CDR3 reads TGTGCCAGAAGCACCAGGTGGTCTGGGCTAGCGGGAGTAAGAGGAGTAGATACGCAGTATTTT. V is TRBV21-1 and J is TRBJ2-3; the table's D call TRBD2 went unverified against the DNA. TRBV21-1 is labeled a pseudogene. The CDR3 contains 21 residues.